The 8 T cell receptor beta chains below all came from one sample that was sequenced in a study of blood T cell repertoires in COVID-19. Produced via immunoSEQ multiplex PCR; TCRdb's table is partial and in-frame only. The sample records roughly 150,000 clones, more than 85% being singletons. Specimen: peripheral blood. These receptors were collected from a woman older than 75 with COVID-19, enrolled during active disease.

This chain links TRBV28 with TRBJ1-6; 9 positions agree with TRBD1. The length of the CDR3 is 14 residues. Germline CDR1 is MDHEN and CDR2 is SYDVKM. V shed 6 bases and J 5 bases; nucleotides not matched to a gene: 2. In DNA form, the CDR3 reads TGTGCCAGCAGGACAGGGGGGGATAATTCACCCCTCCACTTT. As protein: CASRTGGDNSPLHF.

The genes are TRBV7-2 and TRBJ2-1; TRBD2 matches 12 bases. CDR3 size: 15 residues. The V gene end was trimmed by 6 bases and the J gene end by 5 bases; junction bases not matched to a gene: 5. CDR1 is SGHTA, CDR2 FQGNSA, per germline. The chain's CDR3 is CASRGGLAGNNEQFF. CDR3 bases: TGTGCCAGCAGGGGAGGACTAGCGGGGAACAATGAGCAGTTCTTC.

J is TRBJ1-1 and V is TRBV25-1, with 8 positions matching TRBD1. There are 16 residues in the CDR3. The germline V gene encodes CDR1 MGHDK and CDR2 SYGVNS. V gave up 1 base and J gave up 5 bases; unmatched junction bases: 9. CDR3 region: CASSESSIGDRTEAFF. In nucleotides, the CDR3 is TGTGCCAGCAGTGAATCATCCATTGGGGACAGGACTGAAGCTTTCTTT. The complete variable domain, with remaining parts taken from reference TRBV25-1 and TRBJ1-1, reads EADIYQTPRYLVIGTGKKITLECSQTMGHDKMYWYQQDPGMELHLIHYSYGVNSTEKGDLSSESTVSRIRTEHFPLTLESARPSHTSQYLCASSESSIGDRTEAFFGQGTRLTVV.

The rearrangement uses TRBV27 and TRBJ2-7; maybe TRBD2 (6 bases). CDR3 length: 16 amino acids. Germline CDR1 and CDR2: MNHEY and SMNVEV (reference sequence). V was clipped by 3 bases and J by 0 bases, with 15 bases between them. The chain's CDR3 is CASSFSHSGSSYEQYF. In nucleotides, the CDR3 is TGTGCCAGCAGTTTTTCCCACTCCGGGAGCTCCTACGAGCAGTACTTC.

The V call is TRBV5-6, the J call TRBJ2-1; 8 positions agree with TRBD2. After removal of 0 bases from V and 0 bases from J, the junction contained 2 bases not matched to a gene. Germline V gene data show CDR1 as SGHDT and CDR2 as YYEEEE. The CDR3 covers 16 residues. The CDR3 here is CASSLVAGFSYNEQFF. CDR3 bases: TGTGCCAGCAGCTTGGTAGCGGGATTCTCCTACAATGAGCAGTTCTTC.

The rearrangement joins TRBV18 to TRBJ2-1; 8 positions agree with TRBD2. This CDR3 has 16 residues. Germline CDR1 KGHSH, CDR2 LQKENI. J gave up 10 bases and V 3 bases, and 14 bases lay outside the gene matches. As DNA, the CDR3 is TGTGCCAGCTCACCGGGCGGAACAGCGGGAGTGATCGAGCAGTTCTTC. Amino acid sequence: CASSPGGTAGVIEQFF.

The V gene is TRBV6-5, the J gene TRBJ2-5; D is perhaps TRBD1 (6 bases). Trimming cost V 6 bases and J 5 bases, with 13 bases left between them. The V gene's germline CDR1 is MNHEY and CDR2 SVGAGI. The CDR3 totals 13 residues. The CDR3 loop is CASSAIGGETQYF. Here the CDR3 DNA reads TGTGCCAGCAGCGCCATAGGGGGTGAGACCCAGTACTTC.

V is TRBV9 and J is TRBJ2-6; D ambiguous. This CDR3 has 16 amino acids. Germline CDR1 SGDLS, CDR2 YYNGEE. Trimming took 0 bases from V and 1 from J, leaving 8 bases between them. The CDR3 bases are TGTGCCAGCAGCGTAGGTGTCACTTCTGGGGCCAACGTCCTGACTTTC. Translation: CASSVGVTSGANVLTF.